A single sample is the source of the 29 T cell receptor beta chains below, sequenced in a study of shared clonotypes between healthy human individuals. Produced via immunoSEQ multiplex PCR; TCRdb's table is partial and in-frame only. The table shows about 2.4 million clones, with approximately 93% occurring only once. The sequenced material came from naive CD4+ T cells from PBMCs. Described subset: CD45RA+ positively selected. The receptors come from a young man in good health. Some clones in this sample may be carry-over from other donors' samples.

This clone was recorded once. The rearrangement links TRBV7-9 to TRBJ2-7; the match to TRBD2 covers 10 bases. V trimming: 5 bases; J trimming: 2 bases; junction bases outside the gene matches: 6. The CDR3 is made up of 15 amino acids. Germline CDR1 is SEHNR and CDR2 is FQNEAQ (reference sequence). This CDR3 is CASSQREGPPYEQYF. In DNA, the CDR3 is TGTGCCAGCAGCCAGCGGGAGGGTCCCCCCTACGAGCAGTACTTC.

The chain has TRBV5-1 and TRBJ1-1, with a possible D match to TRBD1 (5 bases). CDR3 size: 15 residues. From germline, CDR1 is SGHRS and CDR2 YFSETQ. The V end was cut by 4 bases, the J end by 3 bases, with 16 bases between. The CDR3 sequence is CASSANGGDYTEAFF. Written as DNA, the CDR3 is TGCGCCAGCAGCGCCAATGGGGGGGACTACACTGAAGCTTTCTTT.

J is TRBJ1-4 and V is TRBV7-9; D may be TRBD1 (5 bases). Trimming removed 5 bases at V and 8 bases at J, with 18 bases between. The CDR3 runs 15 residues. The germline CDR1 and CDR2 sequences are SEHNR and FQNEAQ (reference sequence). As DNA, the CDR3 is TGTGCCAGCAGCGGGGAGGGGCGAGTAGGCGAAAAACTGTTTTTT. Amino acid sequence: CASSGEGRVGEKLFF.

This rearrangement joins TRBV5-1 to TRBJ2-5; D perhaps matches TRBD2 (5 bases). CDR3 length equals 15 residues. Germline V gene data show CDR1 as SGHRS and CDR2 as YFSETQ. The V end was cut by 0 bases, the J end by 6 bases, with 15 bases between. Here the CDR3 reads CASSLASGIGKTQYF. CDR3 coding DNA: TGCGCCAGCAGCTTGGCGTCGGGGATCGGAAAGACCCAGTACTTC.

This sequence joins TRBV5-1 and TRBJ1-2, with 7 bases matching TRBD1. Per germline, CDR1 SGHRS and CDR2 YFSETQ. Trimming at V came to 4 bases and at J to 8 bases, leaving 8 bases not matched to a gene. CDR3 size: 13 residues. The CDR3 nucleotides are TGCGCCAGCAGCCCGGGCCCCAGGGGGGGCTACACCTTC. It codes for CASSPGPRGGYTF.

This clone was seen a single time. The rearrangement joins TRBV9 to TRBJ1-4; TRBD1 is a possible D gene (5 bases). Between the trimmed V and J ends, which lost 0 bases and 6 bases, there was a span of 15 bases. The CDR3 consists of 16 residues. Germline loops: CDR1 SGDLS, CDR2 YYNGEE. The DNA of the CDR3 is TGTGCCAGCAGCGTAGGAGCGCTCAGGGAATATGAAAAACTGTTTTTT. Its protein product is CASSVGALREYEKLFF.

V usage is TRBV18 and J usage is TRBJ2-7; tentatively, D is TRBD1 or TRBD2 (6 bases each). The CDR3 extends over 14 amino acids. V lost 3 bases, J lost 5 bases, and 14 bases lay in between. CDR1 KGHSH and CDR2 LQKENI come from the germline V gene. As DNA, the CDR3 is TGTGCCAGCTCACCCCCCGACAGGAGGGACGAGCAGTACTTC. It yields the protein CASSPPDRRDEQYF. Combining the CDR3 with reference TRBV18 and TRBJ2-7 gives the whole variable domain NAGVMQNPRHLVRRRGQEARLRCSPMKGHSHVYWYRQLPEEGLKFMVYLQKENIIDESGMPKERFSAEFPKEGPSILRIQQVVRGDSAAYFCASSPPDRRDEQYFGPGTRLTVT.

This clone occurred once. The V call is TRBV9, the J call TRBJ2-1, with D possibly matching TRBD2 (5 bases). This CDR3 is 14 amino acids long. With 3 bases removed from V and 4 bases from J, the gap between germline ends came to 11 bases. Germline-derived CDR1 and CDR2 are SGDLS and YYNGEE. The CDR3 loop reads CASSARRGYNEQFF. In DNA, the CDR3 is TGTGCCAGCAGCGCGCGTCGGGGTTACAATGAGCAGTTCTTC. Together with reference TRBV9 and TRBJ2-1, the CDR3 gives the full variable domain: DSGVTQTPKHLITATGQRVTLRCSPRSGDLSVYWYQQSLDQGLQFLIQYYNGEERAKGNILERFSAQQFPDLHSELNLSSLELGDSALYFCASSARRGYNEQFFGPGTRLTVL.

The DNA of the CDR3 is TGTGCCAGCAGCCCCCGTGGCCGCGCTAACACCGGGGAGCTGTTTTTT. Encoded protein: CASSPRGRANTGELFF. The chain couples TRBV7-9 to TRBJ2-2, with D unclear. CDR1 and CDR2 (germline): SEHNR, FQNEAQ (reference sequence). The CDR3 runs 16 residues. Trimming stripped 5 bases from V and 2 bases from J, with 15 bases between.

This clone has only one observation. CDR3 protein: CASSSHKTVKGQYF. DNA of the CDR3: TGTGCCAGCAGCTCACACAAGACAGTCAAAGGGCAGTACTTC. The rearrangement uses TRBV5-5 and TRBJ2-7; tentatively, D is TRBD1 (5 bases). The CDR3 spans 14 residues. Germline assignment: CDR1 SGHKS and CDR2 YYEKEE (reference sequence). V was cut by 3 bases and J by 9 bases, with 19 bases left in between.

The CDR3 region is CASSTLTSGSSGANVLTF. DNA of the CDR3: TGTGCCAGCAGCACGCTGACTAGCGGGAGCTCTGGGGCCAACGTCCTGACTTTC. The rearrangement joins TRBV9 to TRBJ2-6, with TRBD2 matching over 12 bases. V lost 4 bases, J lost 0 bases, and 5 bases stayed unmatched. Looked up from germline, CDR1 is SGDLS and CDR2 is YYNGEE. CDR3 length: 18 residues. Supplemented by reference TRBV9 and TRBJ2-6, the full variable domain reads DSGVTQTPKHLITATGQRVTLRCSPRSGDLSVYWYQQSLDQGLQFLIQYYNGEERAKGNILERFSAQQFPDLHSELNLSSLELGDSALYFCASSTLTSGSSGANVLTFGAGSRLTVL.

The V call is TRBV5-1, the J call TRBJ2-5; 7 positions match TRBD1. This CDR3 contains 15 residues. Germline V gene sequence: CDR1 SGHRS, CDR2 YFSETQ. Germline trimming cut 3 bases from V and 0 bases from J; bases unmatched to any gene: 5. Here the CDR3 DNA reads TGCGCCAGCAGCTACGGGACAGCCCACCAAGAGACCCAGTACTTC. Encoded protein: CASSYGTAHQETQYF.

The chain uses TRBV9 and TRBJ1-5, with D possibly being TRBD1 (5 bases). The germline gives CDR1 SGDLS, CDR2 YYNGEE. This CDR3 comprises 16 residues. With 4 bases removed from V and 4 bases from J, the gap between germline ends came to 18 bases. The CDR3 sequence: CASSPRGDGVNQPQHF. CDR3 coding DNA: TGTGCCAGCAGCCCACGAGGGGACGGGGTGAATCAGCCCCAGCATTTT.

The gene calls are TRBV5-1 and TRBJ2-2; D gene unclear. CDR3 length equals 15 residues. With 5 bases removed from V and 3 bases from J, the gap between germline ends came to 14 bases. Looked up from germline, CDR1 is SGHRS and CDR2 is YFSETQ. CDR3 nucleotides: TGCGCCAGCAGTTCTGAGATATCTGACACCGGGGAGCTGTTTTTT. The encoded protein is CASSSEISDTGELFF.

This clone was recorded only once. The chain has TRBV5-4 and TRBJ2-2, with 9 bases lining up with TRBD2. Germline CDR1 is SGHNT and CDR2 is YYREEE (reference sequence). There are 17 residues in the CDR3. V was pared by 4 bases and J by 6 bases, with 13 bases of the junction left unmatched. CDR3 in DNA: TGTGCCAGCAGCCTCCCCGGGGTAGCGGGAGTAGCCGGGGAGCTGTTTTTT. Its translation is CASSLPGVAGVAGELFF.

In regard to this clone: The same CDR3 arises from other DNA sequences in this sample as well. V gene TRBV9 combines with J gene TRBJ2-5; a weak D match, TRBD1 (5 bases). CDR3 length: 14 amino acids. Trimming stripped 0 bases from V and 3 bases from J, with 9 bases between. Germline V gene lookup returns CDR1 SGDLS and CDR2 YYNGEE. CDR3 in DNA: TGTGCCAGCAGCGTAGGGTCCAGGGAAGAGACCCAGTACTTC. Amino acids: CASSVGSREETQYF.

The gene calls are TRBV25-1 and TRBJ2-1; no clear D. The CDR3 runs to 17 residues. Germline V lookup: CDR1 MGHDK, CDR2 SYGVNS. Trimming cost V 3 bases and J 3 bases, with 18 bases left between them. CDR3 region: CASSELDAKALYNEQFF. The DNA of the CDR3 is TGTGCCAGCAGTGAGCTTGATGCCAAGGCGCTCTACAATGAGCAGTTCTTC.

V gene TRBV27 combines with J gene TRBJ2-7, with 11 bases that match TRBD1. Per germline, CDR1 MNHEY and CDR2 SMNVEV (reference sequence). With 2 bases clipped from V and 3 bases from J, the junction kept 6 bases outside the gene matches. The CDR3 loop spans 16 amino acids. As DNA, the CDR3 is TGTGCCAGCAGTTTACTGTCGGGACAGGGGGTCTACGAGCAGTACTTC. Protein: CASSLLSGQGVYEQYF.

With regard to this clone: A junction boundary mismatches the germline segment, possibly from a read error. The CDR3 nucleotides read TGTGCCAGCAGCCAAGGACTAGCGGGAGGCACTGATACGCAGTATTTT. Its translation: CASSQGLAGGTDTQYF. The rearrangement uses TRBV28 and TRBJ2-3; 14 bases map to TRBD2. The CDR3 is made up of 16 amino acids. Germline lookup yields CDR1 MDHEN and CDR2 SYDVKM.

The genes are TRBV6-5 and TRBJ2-3; D perhaps matches TRBD1 (6 bases). Germline-derived CDR1 and CDR2 are MNHEY and SVGAGI. The ends were cut back, 8 bases at V and 3 bases at J, with 12 bases in the middle. The CDR3 has 13 residues. The chain's CDR3 is CASLSTGTDTQYF. The CDR3 nucleotides are TGTGCCAGCCTTTCCACAGGGACAGATACGCAGTATTTT.

Worth noting for this clone: Within the sample, other DNA sequences also encode this same CDR3. The chain recombines TRBV28 with TRBJ1-1; a weak D match, TRBD1 (6 bases). This CDR3 contains 14 residues. Germline CDR1 and CDR2: MDHEN and SYDVKM. V was shortened by 2 bases and J by 4 bases, with 11 bases between the two germline ends. DNA of the CDR3: TGTGCCAGCAGTTTAGGCACCAGGGGCACTGAAGCTTTCTTT. This translates into CASSLGTRGTEAFF.

The chain links TRBV7-6 to TRBJ2-3; tentatively, D is TRBD2 (6 bases). The V gene lost 4 bases and the J gene lost 3 bases, with 20 bases spanning the gap. Germline loops: CDR1 SGHVS, CDR2 FNYEAQ. The CDR3 length is 17 residues. In nucleotides, the CDR3 is TGTGCCAGCAGCTCCGGTCCCCCGGAGGGGAGAACAGATACGCAGTATTTT. Residues: CASSSGPPEGRTDTQYF.

J is TRBJ1-4 and V is TRBV28; 8 positions agree with TRBD1. The CDR3 spans 15 residues. V was pared by 5 bases and J by 8 bases, with 10 bases of the junction left unmatched. Germline V gene data show CDR1 as MDHEN and CDR2 as SYDVKM. The chain's CDR3 is CASSADRGPQEKLFF. For the CDR3, the DNA is TGTGCCAGCAGTGCCGACAGGGGCCCACAAGAAAAACTGTTTTTT.

This chain uses TRBV11-2 with TRBJ2-5; 8 bases are a match to TRBD1. Near its end, the DNA agrees better with TRBJ2-7, so the J call may be wrong. The germline gives CDR1 SGHAT, CDR2 FQNNGV. This CDR3 is built from 15 residues. CDR3 bases: TGTGCCAGCAGCTTAGGCAGGGGGCTTTTCTACGAGCAGTACTTC. It yields the protein CASSLGRGLFYEQYF.

The chain joins TRBV6-5 to TRBJ2-2, with TRBD2 matching 9 bases. V trimming: 6 bases; J trimming: 2 bases; junction bases outside the gene matches: 4. The CDR3 is 15 residues long. Looked up from germline, CDR1 is MNHEY and CDR2 is SVGAGI. CDR3 loop: CASSRSGSNTGELFF. CDR3 in DNA: TGTGCCAGCAGCCGTAGCGGGAGTAACACCGGGGAGCTGTTTTTT.

The V gene is TRBV28, the J gene TRBJ2-7, with 8 bases that match TRBD1. From germline, CDR1 is MDHEN and CDR2 SYDVKM. Trimming removed 2 bases from V and 4 bases from J; junction bases left unmatched: 10. The CDR3 totals 16 residues. DNA for the CDR3: TGTGCCAGCAGTTTAGGGACAACAGGGGGAAGGTACGAGCAGTACTTC. This codes for CASSLGTTGGRYEQYF.

The CDR3 bases are TGCGCCAGCAGCCAAAGGACAGGTACCCAAGAGACCCAGTACTTC. Its translation is CASSQRTGTQETQYF. The chain combines TRBV4-1 with TRBJ2-5; 7 bases map to TRBD1. CDR1 and CDR2 (germline): MGHRA, YSYEKL. V was pared by 2 bases and J by 1 base, with 4 bases of the junction left unmatched. CDR3 length: 15 residues.

The sample holds one count of this clone. The rearrangement joins TRBV5-6 to TRBJ1-6; no clear D. The V end was cut by 4 bases, the J end by 2 bases, with 1 base between. CDR3 length: 12 residues. Germline lookup yields CDR1 SGHDT and CDR2 YYEEEE. This CDR3 is CASSTYNSPLHF. The CDR3 nucleotides are TGTGCCAGCAGCACCTATAATTCACCCCTCCACTTT.

The rearrangement links TRBV16 to TRBJ1-2; D ambiguous. V shed 1 base and J shed 0 bases, with 12 bases lying between them. Germline V lookup: CDR1 KGHSY, CDR2 FQNENV. CDR3 length: 16 amino acids. CDR3 amino acids: CASSQYSQATNYGYTF. Written as DNA, the CDR3 is TGTGCCAGCAGCCAATATTCGCAGGCTACTAACTATGGCTACACCTTC. Variable domain in full (rest from reference TRBV16 and TRBJ1-2): GEEVAQTPKHLVRGEGQKAKLYCAPIKGHSYVFWYQQVLKNEFKFLISFQNENVFDETGMPKERFSAKCLPNSPCSLEIQATKLEDSAVYFCASSQYSQATNYGYTFGSGTRLTVV.